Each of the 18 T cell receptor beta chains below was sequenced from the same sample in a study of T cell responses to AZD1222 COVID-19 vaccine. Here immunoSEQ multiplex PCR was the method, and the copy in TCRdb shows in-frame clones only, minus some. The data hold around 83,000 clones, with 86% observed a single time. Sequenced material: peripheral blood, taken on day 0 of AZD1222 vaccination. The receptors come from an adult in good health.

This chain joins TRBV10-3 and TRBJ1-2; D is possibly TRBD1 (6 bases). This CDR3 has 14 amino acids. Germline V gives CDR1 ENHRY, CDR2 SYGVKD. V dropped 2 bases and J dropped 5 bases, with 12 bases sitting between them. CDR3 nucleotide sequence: TGTGCCATCAGTGAGACACAGGGAAGGTATGGCTACACCTTC. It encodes CAISETQGRYGYTF.

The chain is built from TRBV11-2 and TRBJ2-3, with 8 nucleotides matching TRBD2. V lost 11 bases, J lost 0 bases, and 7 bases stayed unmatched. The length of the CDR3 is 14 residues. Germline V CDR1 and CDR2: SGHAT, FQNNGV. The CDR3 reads CAAGGGRSTDTQYF. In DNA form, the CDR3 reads TGTGCCGCCGGGGGGGGCCGAAGCACAGATACGCAGTATTTT.

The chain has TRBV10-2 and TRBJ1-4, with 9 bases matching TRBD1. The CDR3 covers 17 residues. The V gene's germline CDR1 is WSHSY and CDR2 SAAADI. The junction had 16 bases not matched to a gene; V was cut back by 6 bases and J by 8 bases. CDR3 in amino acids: CASRAPHPGQGGEKLFF. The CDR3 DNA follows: TGCGCCAGCAGAGCCCCCCACCCGGGACAGGGAGGAGAAAAACTGTTTTTT.

As DNA, the CDR3 is TGTGCCACCCAACCAGGGGGAGGGGAAGAGACCCAGTACTTC. It translates to CATQPGGGEETQYF. V usage is TRBV24-1 and J usage is TRBJ2-5, with D tentatively TRBD1 or TRBD2 (7 bases each). Germline lookup yields CDR1 KGHDR and CDR2 SFDVKD. The CDR3 is made up of 14 amino acids. V lost 9 bases, J lost 3 bases, and 16 bases lay in between.

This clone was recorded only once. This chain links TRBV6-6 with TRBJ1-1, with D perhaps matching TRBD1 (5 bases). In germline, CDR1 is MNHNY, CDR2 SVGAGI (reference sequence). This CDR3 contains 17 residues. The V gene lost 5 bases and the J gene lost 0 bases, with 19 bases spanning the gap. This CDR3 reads CASSRFGGKNLNTEAFF. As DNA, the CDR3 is TGTGCCAGCAGTCGCTTCGGGGGGAAGAATTTGAACACTGAAGCTTTCTTT.

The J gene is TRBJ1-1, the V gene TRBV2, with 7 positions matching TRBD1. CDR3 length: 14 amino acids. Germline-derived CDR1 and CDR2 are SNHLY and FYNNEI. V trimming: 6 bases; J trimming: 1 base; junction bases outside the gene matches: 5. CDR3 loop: CASSRQGPNTEAFF. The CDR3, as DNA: TGTGCCAGCAGCCGACAGGGACCGAACACTGAAGCTTTCTTT.

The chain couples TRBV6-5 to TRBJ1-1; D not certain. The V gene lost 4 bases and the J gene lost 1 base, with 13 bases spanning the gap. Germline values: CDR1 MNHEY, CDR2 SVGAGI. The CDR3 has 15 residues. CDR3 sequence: CASSSSTTGNTEAFF. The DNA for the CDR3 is TGTGCCAGCAGTTCCTCCACGACGGGGAACACTGAAGCTTTCTTT.

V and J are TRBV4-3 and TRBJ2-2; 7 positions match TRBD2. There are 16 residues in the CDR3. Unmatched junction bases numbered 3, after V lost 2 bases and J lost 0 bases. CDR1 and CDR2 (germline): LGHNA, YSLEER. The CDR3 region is CASSQSAGTNTGELFF. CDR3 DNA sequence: TGCGCCAGCAGCCAATCAGCGGGGACGAACACCGGGGAGCTGTTTTTT.

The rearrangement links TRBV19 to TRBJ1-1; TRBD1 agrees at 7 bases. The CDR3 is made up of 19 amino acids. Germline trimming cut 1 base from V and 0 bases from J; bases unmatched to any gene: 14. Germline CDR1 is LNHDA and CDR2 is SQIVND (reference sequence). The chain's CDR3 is CASSIVATGRRGMNTEAFF. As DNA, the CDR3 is TGTGCCAGTAGTATAGTGGCGACAGGGAGAAGGGGGATGAACACTGAAGCTTTCTTT.

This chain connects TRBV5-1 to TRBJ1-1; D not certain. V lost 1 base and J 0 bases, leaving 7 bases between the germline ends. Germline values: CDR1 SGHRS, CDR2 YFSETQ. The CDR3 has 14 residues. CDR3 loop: CASSLTGLNTEAFF. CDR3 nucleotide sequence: TGCGCCAGCAGCTTGACTGGGCTGAACACTGAAGCTTTCTTT.

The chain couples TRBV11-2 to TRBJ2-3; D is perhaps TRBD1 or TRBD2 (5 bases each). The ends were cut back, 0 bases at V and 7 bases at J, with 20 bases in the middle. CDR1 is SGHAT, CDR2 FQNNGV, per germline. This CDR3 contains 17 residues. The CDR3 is CASSLEARLGTGHTQYF. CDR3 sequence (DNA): TGTGCCAGCAGCTTAGAGGCTAGGTTGGGGACGGGTCATACGCAGTATTTT.

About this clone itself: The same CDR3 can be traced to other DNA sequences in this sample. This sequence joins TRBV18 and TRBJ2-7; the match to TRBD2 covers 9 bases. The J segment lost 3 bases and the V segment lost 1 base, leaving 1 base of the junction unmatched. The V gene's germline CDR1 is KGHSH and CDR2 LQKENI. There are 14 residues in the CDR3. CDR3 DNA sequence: TGTGCCAGCTCACCACTAGCGGGGGACTACGAGCAGTACTTC. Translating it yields CASSPLAGDYEQYF.

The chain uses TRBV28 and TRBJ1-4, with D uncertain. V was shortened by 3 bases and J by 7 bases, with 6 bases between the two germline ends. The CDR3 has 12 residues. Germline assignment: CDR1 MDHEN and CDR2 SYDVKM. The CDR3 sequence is CASSLKGEKLFF. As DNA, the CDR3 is TGTGCCAGCAGTTTGAAAGGTGAAAAACTGTTTTTT.

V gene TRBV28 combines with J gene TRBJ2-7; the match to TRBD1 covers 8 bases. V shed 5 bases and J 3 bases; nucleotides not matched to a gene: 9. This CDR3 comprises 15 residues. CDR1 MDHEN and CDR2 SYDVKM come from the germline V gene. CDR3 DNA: TGTGCCAGCAGTCTTCTAGGGGGACAGGACTACGAGCAGTACTTC. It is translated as CASSLLGGQDYEQYF.

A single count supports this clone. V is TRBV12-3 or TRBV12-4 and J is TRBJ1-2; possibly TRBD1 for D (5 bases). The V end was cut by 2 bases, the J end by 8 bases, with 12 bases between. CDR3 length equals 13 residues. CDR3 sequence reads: CASSLSPGKGYTF. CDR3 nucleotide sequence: TGTGCCAGCAGTTTATCGCCAGGGAAGGGCTACACCTTC.

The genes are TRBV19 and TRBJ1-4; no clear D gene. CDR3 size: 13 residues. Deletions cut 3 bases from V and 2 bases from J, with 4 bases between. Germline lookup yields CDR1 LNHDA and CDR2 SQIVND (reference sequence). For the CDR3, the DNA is TGTGCCAGTAGTATCGGGACTAATGAAAAACTGTTTTTT. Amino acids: CASSIGTNEKLFF.

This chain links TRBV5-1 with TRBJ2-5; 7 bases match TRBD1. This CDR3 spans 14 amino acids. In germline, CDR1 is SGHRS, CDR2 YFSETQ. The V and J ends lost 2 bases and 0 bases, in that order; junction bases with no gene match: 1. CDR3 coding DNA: TGCGCCAGCAGCTTCAGGGGGTACCAAGAGACCCAGTACTTC. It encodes CASSFRGYQETQYF.

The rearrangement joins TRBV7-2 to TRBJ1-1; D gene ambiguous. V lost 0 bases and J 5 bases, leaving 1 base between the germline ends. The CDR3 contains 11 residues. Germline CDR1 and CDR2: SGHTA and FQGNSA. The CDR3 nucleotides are TGTGCCAGCAGCTTAGCGACTGAAGCTTTCTTT. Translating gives CASSLATEAFF.